The T cell receptor (beta chain) under discussion was sequenced for a study of glioma-infiltrating T cells (dated by TCRdb to about 2016). About the full investigation: TCR alpha- and beta-chain repertoires were sequenced from glioma tissue, non-neoplastic brain tissue and matched peripheral blood mononuclear cells. To gauge divergence between tissue and blood T-cell populations, every tissue-infiltrating repertoire was compared against the peripheral blood repertoire from the same patient. Three low-grade glioma patients, seven to nine primary glioblastoma patients, and three non-glioma patients who contributed non-neoplastic brain tissue made up the paired cohort.

Notes on this clonotype: What antigen it recognizes has not been identified. The germline gene is not matched at one end of the junction; a read error may be the cause.

Taken from the germline V gene, the CDR1 and CDR2 loops are MNHEY and SVGEGT. From the cysteine through the phenylalanine, the CDR3 covers 15 amino acids. The only DNA kept is the CDR3, 45 bases in frame from the first base. TCR alpha and beta CDR3 regions were amplified with the iRepertoire nested amplicon-rescue multiplex PCR (arm-PCR) platform from RNA. The input for one-step reverse transcription and amplification was about 100-400 ng of tissue mRNA or PBMC total RNA. After bead purification, a secondary multiplex PCR added Illumina adapters, and libraries were gel-purified between 200 and 400 bp. Internal 6-nucleotide barcodes were carried by the libraries and were used for demultiplexing. Libraries were sequenced on an Illumina MiSeq with 2x220 or 2x250 nucleotide paired-end reads. Turning to the authors' computational methods: Paired reads were merged using FLASH 1.2.11 and were aligned to the GRCh37 human genome using BWA-MEM, after which TRA and TRB reads were extracted. V and J assignment used an IMGT-derived reference of cassette sequences and CDR3 motifs that included pseudogenes. Reads were translated in three frames, and productive CDR3s were defined as those with a C...FGXG motif and no stop codons. Unique combinations of V-J cassette pair and CDR3 amino acid sequence were defined as clonotypes. Filtering of reads was based on Hamming distance, with the threshold set by the sequence error rate of each sample in mapped regions. TCRdb reworked the public reads: Q25 trimming with fastp, MiXCR clone assembly, productive beta chains retained. Here each entry gathers all rows of one CDR3 protein and keeps the most common genes and DNA. The V and J calls were determined by TCRdb, not by the authors. This sample is represented by tens of thousands of distinct CDR3 sequences; approximately 39% of them were singletons. The top ten hold roughly two fifths of the sample.

Broad study findings and their caveats: Tissue and blood shared very few CDR3 sequences, a result attributed to high CDR3 diversity and limited sampling. Group comparisons rested on small numbers: three non-neoplastic, three low-grade glioma and eight glioblastoma patients. VJ-independent divergence between tissue and blood was below expectation in non-neoplastic patients but above expectation in all gliomas, especially low-grade gliomas.

Recombination linked TRBV6-2 or TRBV6-3 to TRBJ2-2; 13 of the junction bases match TRBD2. This TCR was sampled from a human donor with low-grade glioma or glioblastoma, undergoing nonglioma brain surgery, or in good health (not recorded which). The sample was glioma tissue, nonneoplastic brain tissue, or PBMCs (not recorded which). Read as DNA, the sequence is TGTGCCAGCAGTGGACTAGCGGGAGTCACCGGGCAGCTGTTTTTT. This sequence encodes CASSGLAGVTGQLFF.